The subject of this entry is one T cell receptor (beta chain). The antigen is not known. These data belong to a study of beta chain features in type 1 diabetes. Study-level results: Type 1 diabetes patients had TCRB CDR3s that were shorter (moderately but significantly so) in all four CD4+ subsets. Healthy donors had naive, central memory and Treg TCRB repertoires that appeared less similar than those seen among patients.

Sequencing targeted expressed TCRB transcripts, as all isolated RNA had been reverse transcribed. An average of about 3.5 million reads was obtained for naive, central memory and regulatory T cell samples. The data were produced by immunoSEQ multiplex PCR, yet TCRdb's version contains in-frame clones alone and is incomplete. The data contain approximately 250,000 clones, less than 30% of them seen just once; the ten biggest clones take up roughly 0.013%. The TCR was taken from a woman under 40 with type 1 diabetes. Sequencing was done on a sample of naive CD4+ T cells from blood.

The CDR3 coding sequence is TGTGCCTGGAGTGTAATCATGGCACGACTAGCGGGAGGCCACGGCTACGAGCAGTACTTC. Its translation: CAWSVIMARLAGGHGYEQYF. The chain uses TRBV30 and TRBJ2-7, with 13 nucleotides matching TRBD2. The CDR3 has 20 residues. The V gene end was trimmed by 0 bases and the J gene end by 3 bases; junction bases not matched to a gene: 17. Germline loops: CDR1 GTSNPN, CDR2 SVGIG (reference sequence). The variable domain in full, with the rest retrieved from reference TRBV30 and TRBJ2-7, is SQTIHQWPATLVQPVGSPLSLECTVEGTSNPNLYWYRQAAGRGLQLLFYSVGIGQISSEVPQNLSASRPQDRQFILSSKKLLLSDSGFYLCAWSVIMARLAGGHGYEQYFGPGTRLTVT.